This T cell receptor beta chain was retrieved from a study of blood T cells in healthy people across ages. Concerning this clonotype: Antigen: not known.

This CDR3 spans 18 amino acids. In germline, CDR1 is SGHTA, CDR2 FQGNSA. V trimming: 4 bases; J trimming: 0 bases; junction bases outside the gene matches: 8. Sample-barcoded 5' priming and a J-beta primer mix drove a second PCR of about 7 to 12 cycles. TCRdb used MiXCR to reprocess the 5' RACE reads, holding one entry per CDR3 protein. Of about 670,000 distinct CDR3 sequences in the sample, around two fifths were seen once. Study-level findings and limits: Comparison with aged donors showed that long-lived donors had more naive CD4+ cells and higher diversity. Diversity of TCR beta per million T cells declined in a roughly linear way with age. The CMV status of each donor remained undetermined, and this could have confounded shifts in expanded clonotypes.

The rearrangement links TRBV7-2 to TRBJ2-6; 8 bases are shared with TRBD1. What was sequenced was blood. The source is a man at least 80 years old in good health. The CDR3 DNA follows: TGTGCCAGCAGCTCCAGACAGGGGCCCCTCTCTGGGGCCAACGTCCTGACTTTC. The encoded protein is CASSSRQGPLSGANVLTF.